This entry is about one TCR beta chain. This receptor's antigen is unknown. Base qualities are not at hand, and no much larger clone is one base apart. The method was the immunoSEQ multiplex PCR assay. Regarding the original processing steps: A statistical classification framework was built to diagnose cytomegalovirus status from the catalog of TCR beta chain sequences. Not all clones reach the TCRdb copy of this immuneACCESS table, which keeps in-frame sequences only. Checked studies attribute under half of the gap to unresolved V genes and leave the rest unexplained. That table gives V, J and clone size, and the DNA gave D and trimming. This sample lists some 260,000 clones; roughly 87% were detected once. Around 3.1% of the sample rests with the top ten. The CDR3 sequence holds 15 residues, the cysteine and phenylalanine included. The kept DNA is CDR3 alone, 45 bases in frame from the first base. The germline V end is reduced by 4 bases and the J end by 6 bases; junction bases left unmatched: 6. As encoded in the germline V gene, CDR1 is SGHRS while CDR2 is YFSETQ.

The data are from a study of cytomegalovirus exposure and HLA in healthy donors (dated by TCRdb to about 2017). About the study as a whole: According to a later analysis, the roughly 120 validation repertoires were produced on the same platform as the approximately 610 repertoires of the first cohort. The study combined high-throughput TCR immunosequencing, statistical association of individual TCRs with disease status, and machine learning to predict cytomegalovirus infection status. Along with the approximately 620-subject first cohort, a separate validation cohort of over a hundred different subjects was used. The study aimed to test whether signatures of past pathogen exposure could be identified by cataloging public T cell receptors. On the study overall, not on this receptor specifically: A later analysis lacked HLA typing for the validation cohort, so it scored co-occurrence in that cohort across all 130 or so repertoires. The authors suggested that the approach could potentially be extended to other disease states and immunological phenotypes. Subsequent analysis determined that TCRs grouped into clusters in the first cohort also showed a tendency toward co-occurrence across the roughly 120 validation repertoires, and about 94% of cluster scores exceeded 0. Most TCR sequences were seen in very few donors, while some public TCRs were found in many individuals. In the study, 150 to 200 TCR beta chains were listed as associated with cytomegalovirus. In vitro tests confirmed that a few of the cytomegalovirus-associated TCR beta chains recognize cytomegalovirus antigens. Cytomegalovirus status was reported to be diagnosed by the classifier with high specificity and sensitivity in both the original and validation cohorts.

Donors formed part of the validation cohort, which comprised about 130 subjects and was distinct from the first cohort of fewer than 750 subjects. Sequencing used PBMCs. The sequence derives from a woman in her twenties or thirties in good health and CMV-seronegative. This chain is built from TRBV5-1 and TRBJ2-1; TRBD2 fits 11 bases in the junction. The encoded CDR3 is CASSRGLAEGNEQFF. The DNA sequence reads TGCGCCAGCAGCAGGGGACTAGCGGAAGGCAATGAGCAGTTCTTC.